This T cell receptor (beta chain) was obtained from a study of shared clonotypes between healthy human individuals (dated by TCRdb to the early 2020s). For the study in its entirety: The cohort comprised two women and a few men aged 18 to 49 years. For each donor, CD4 naive and CD4 memory were each run on three plates, CD8 naive on two plates, and CD8 memory on one plate. Blood TCR repertoires of about 5 healthy adults were deeply sequenced to estimate repertoire size and the extent of clonotype sharing between individuals. Libraries were prepared and TCR repertoires were sequenced by different laboratories using diverse techniques, in order to increase sequencing depth and limit assay-specific biases. Leukapheresis yielded between about 0.94 and 9 billion PBMCs per donor.

Using the deep immunoSEQ assay, TCR CDR3 regions were amplified from genomic DNA by multiplex PCR. For each cell subset, the extracted genomic DNA was distributed evenly across all wells of several immunoSEQ 96-well plates, and each plate served as one replicate. For sorted subsets, around 200 ng genomic DNA, equal to tens of thousands of T cell genomes, was loaded into each replicate PCR. Purified libraries were measured with a Qubit 3.0 fluorometer, size-checked on a Bioanalyzer 2100, and measured again with the KAPA Library Quantification kit. Every immunoSEQ 96-well plate was sequenced on a separate single-read 150-cycle Illumina NextSeq 550 flow cell. Per the authors' processing: Because the immunoSEQ output held only junctional sequences and lacked quality scores, the filtering could not match the filtering applied to full-length reads. Sequences were annotated with PyIR, a Python wrapper for IgBLAST v1.9, using IMGT germline references to assign V/J genes and CDR3. Reads with weak V/J assignments (E-value above 1e-6), missing CDR3, stop codons, out-of-frame junctions, or ambiguous translated residues were removed. A V3J clonotype was defined by an identical inferred V gene, J gene, and CDR3 amino acid sequence. Percentage overlap between repertoires was calculated by dividing the number of shared unique clonotypes by the size of the smaller repertoire. Repertoire richness was assessed with RTK rarefaction, the Chao1 estimator, and Recon v2.1 estimates of unobserved clonotypes. For all TCRbeta clonotypes obtained by the gDNA method from several donors, generation probabilities were computed with OLGA. Sourced from immuneACCESS, this table was stored by TCRdb with only in-frame sequences that have V and J called. A share of the clones is absent; for the studies checked, an unresolved V gene accounts for under half, and the remainder has no known explanation. The DNA gave D and trimming, while V, J and clone size come from that table. Across this sample there are millions of clones, with more than 90% seen only once. Over 0.12% of the sample is held by the ten biggest clonotypes.

In its sample, this clone was seen once. The target of this receptor is not known. No base quality information exists; no much larger clone differs at one position. The sample contains more than one DNA sequence encoding this CDR3. The donors were healthy, HIV-negative adults with no recently reported acute infections or vaccinations. Every donor was a Caucasian adult living in Nashville, Tennessee, USA. Magnetic negative selection was used to enrich CD4+ T cells, after which naive cells were positively selected on CD45RA and the negative fraction became the memory subset. Blood was obtained by leukapheresis, after which PBMCs were separated by Ficoll-Histopaque density gradient centrifugation and cryopreserved in liquid nitrogen vapor phase. Purity and quantity of every magnetically sorted T cell population were checked by analytical flow cytometry. From each sorted fraction, genomic DNA was isolated and quantified by UV absorbance on a Nanodrop 2000c.

Deletion took 3 bases off V and 7 bases off J, with a span of 12 bases between the germline ends. The cysteine opens and the phenylalanine closes a CDR3 of 13 amino acids. The entry retains the CDR3 DNA only, 39 bases that are in frame from base 1. Per the germline V gene (reference sequence), SEHNR is the CDR1 and FQNEAQ is the CDR2. Overall results and qualifications from the work: Pairwise subsampling indicated that sequencing depth was expected to affect the degree of clonotype sharing among donors. Across a handful of donors, roughly 5.1% of naive CD4, approximately 3.5% of naive CD8, about 2.3% of memory CD4, and about 0.44% of memory CD8 clonotypes were shared. Rarefaction of sorted-subset datasets indicated incomplete sequencing despite the large sequencing depth. The small number of donors limited the genetic and exposure-history diversity represented. Sampling was restricted to blood, and TCR repertoires in tissues likely differ from the TCR repertoires found in blood. Naive subsets generally had larger estimated clonotype richness than memory subsets. Compared with non-shared clonotypes, the clonotypes found in all four sorted-subset donors had higher generation probabilities.

The V and J segments used are TRBV7-9 and TRBJ1-2; the D gene is possibly TRBD1, with 6 bases matching. The specimen was naive CD4+ T cells sorted from blood. Per the publication, the cell subset or site label means: CD45RA+ positively selected. The TCR sequence derives from a man between 18 and 35 years old in good health. The sequence in DNA is TGTGCCAGCAGCTTCGGAGGGGGTGGTGGCTACACCTTC. Its protein reads: CASSFGGGGGYTF.